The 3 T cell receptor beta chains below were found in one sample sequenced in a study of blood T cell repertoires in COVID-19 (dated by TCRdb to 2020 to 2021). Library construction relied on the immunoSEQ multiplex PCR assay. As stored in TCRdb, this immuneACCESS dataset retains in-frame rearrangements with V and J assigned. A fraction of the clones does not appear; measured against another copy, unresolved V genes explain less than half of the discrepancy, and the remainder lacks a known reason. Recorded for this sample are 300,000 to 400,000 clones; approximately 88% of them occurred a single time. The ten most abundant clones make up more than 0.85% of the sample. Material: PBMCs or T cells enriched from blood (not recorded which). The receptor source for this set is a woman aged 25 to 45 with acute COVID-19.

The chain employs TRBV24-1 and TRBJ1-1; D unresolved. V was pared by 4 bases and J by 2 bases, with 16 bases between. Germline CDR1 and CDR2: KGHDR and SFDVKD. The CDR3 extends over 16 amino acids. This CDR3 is CATSEAGIGGNTEAFF. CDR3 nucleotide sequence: TGTGCCACCAGTGAGGCGGGGATCGGCGGAAACACTGAAGCTTTCTTT.

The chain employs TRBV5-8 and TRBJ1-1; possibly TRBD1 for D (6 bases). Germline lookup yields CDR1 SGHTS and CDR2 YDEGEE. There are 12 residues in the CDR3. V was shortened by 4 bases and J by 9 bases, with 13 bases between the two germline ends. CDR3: CASSRDKIKAFF. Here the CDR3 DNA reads TGTGCCAGCAGCCGGGACAAAATAAAAGCTTTCTTT.

CDR3 amino acids: CASSEGLPQHF. The CDR3, as DNA: TGTGCCAGCAGCGAGGGCCTACCCCAGCATTTT. The J gene is TRBJ1-5, the V gene TRBV6-5; no definite D call. The CDR3 has 11 amino acids. From germline, CDR1 is MNHEY and CDR2 SVGAGI. The V end was cut by 6 bases, the J end by 10 bases, with 10 bases between.